These 30 T cell receptor beta chains share one sample of origin, sequenced in a study of identical twins. TCRdb processed the 5' RACE reads anew with MiXCR; each CDR3 protein has one entry. The sample yields roughly 250,000 distinct CDR3 sequences, over 12% seen once. The source material was memory (CD45RO+) T cells sorted from blood. The source of these receptors is a woman younger than 30 in good health.

V gene TRBV2 combines with J gene TRBJ2-3, with no clear D. Trimming cost V 2 bases and J 5 bases, with 5 bases left between them. The CDR3 has 12 amino acids. Germline CDR1 and CDR2: SNHLY and FYNNEI. For the CDR3, the DNA is TGTGCCAGCAGTGAAATGGTAGATACGCAGTATTTT. It yields the protein CASSEMVDTQYF.

The chain couples TRBV20-1 to TRBJ2-2; D not certain. CDR3 length: 15 residues. The germline CDR1 and CDR2 sequences are DFQATT and SNEGSKA (reference sequence). V shed 4 bases and J shed 0 bases, with 12 bases lying between them. The chain's CDR3 is CSATDLSTNTGELFF. The CDR3 nucleotides are TGCAGTGCTACTGACTTATCTACGAACACCGGGGAGCTGTTTTTT.

This clonotype was recorded a few times. V usage is TRBV7-3 and J usage is TRBJ2-1, with TRBD2 identical over 12 bases. V lost 2 bases, J lost 7 bases, and 6 bases stayed unmatched. Germline CDR1 is SGHTA and CDR2 is FQGTGA. This CDR3 contains 16 residues. The CDR3: CASSLSSGGARNEQFF. The CDR3, as DNA: TGTGCCAGCAGCTTATCTAGCGGGGGGGCCCGGAATGAGCAGTTCTTC.

The sample holds a few counts of this clonotype. CDR3 DNA sequence: TGCAGCGTTGGGATGGATGAAAAACTGTTTTTT. Translating gives CSVGMDEKLFF. This chain links TRBV29-1 with TRBJ1-4; D gene uncertain. Germline CDR1 reads SQVTM; CDR2 reads ANQGSEA. The V and J ends lost 4 bases and 6 bases respectively, with 6 bases between them. The CDR3 has 11 residues. The full variable domain, its missing parts supplied by reference TRBV29-1 and TRBJ1-4, is SAVISQKPSRDICQRGTSLTIQCQVDSQVTMMFWYRQQPGQSLTLIATANQGSEATYESGFVIDKFPISRPNLTFSTLTVSNMSPEDSSIYLCSVGMDEKLFFGSGTQLSVL.

This clonotype was seen ten or more times. This rearrangement joins TRBV6-5 to TRBJ2-1; 8 nucleotides agree with TRBD2. Germline CDR1 reads MNHEY; CDR2 reads SVGAGI. This CDR3 is 15 amino acids long. V shed 2 bases and J 4 bases; nucleotides not matched to a gene: 4. CDR3 coding DNA: TGTGCCAGCAGTTACGTAGCGGGACTATACAATGAGCAGTTCTTC. Protein product: CASSYVAGLYNEQFF.

This clonotype has a count of ten or more. This chain uses TRBV20-1 with TRBJ2-3; a weak D match, TRBD2 (6 bases). The V gene's germline CDR1 is DFQATT and CDR2 SNEGSKA (reference sequence). The germline V and J ends were trimmed by 6 bases and 2 bases, with 12 bases remaining between them. There are 13 residues in the CDR3. The CDR3 spells CSAWGEVTDTQYF. The CDR3 DNA follows: TGCAGTGCCTGGGGGGAGGTCACAGATACGCAGTATTTT.

This clonotype was counted many times. The chain joins TRBV11-2 to TRBJ2-3, with D perhaps being TRBD1 or TRBD2 (5 bases each). V lost 5 bases and J lost 1, with 10 bases in between. Germline V gives CDR1 SGHAT, CDR2 FQNNGV. CDR3 length equals 14 residues. CDR3 nucleotides: TGTGCCAGCAGCGTGGGACCCGGCACAGATACGCAGTATTTT. Amino acid sequence: CASSVGPGTDTQYF.

This clonotype has at least ten counts. The rearrangement uses TRBV10-2 and TRBJ2-3; 7 nucleotides align to TRBD2. This CDR3 spans 14 amino acids. In germline, CDR1 is WSHSY, CDR2 SAAADI. The ends lost 9 bases at V and 2 bases at J; junction bases unmatched: 8. Here the CDR3 reads CASRRGDLTDTQYF. The CDR3 nucleotides read TGCGCCAGTCGTCGGGGGGACCTCACAGATACGCAGTATTTT.

This chain joins TRBV20-1 and TRBJ2-5; 10 bases match TRBD2. From germline, CDR1 is DFQATT and CDR2 SNEGSKA (reference sequence). The CDR3 loop spans 15 amino acids. V was pared by 5 bases and J by 6 bases, with 12 bases of the junction left unmatched. CDR3 amino acids: CSAAKLAGISQTQYF. Here the CDR3 DNA reads TGCAGTGCTGCGAAACTAGCGGGAATCAGTCAGACCCAGTACTTC.

This chain joins TRBV20-1 and TRBJ1-3, with a tentative D call TRBD1 (5 bases). The germline CDR1 and CDR2 sequences are DFQATT and SNEGSKA (reference sequence). The CDR3 covers 13 residues. V gave up 5 bases and J gave up 2 bases, with 10 bases separating them. CDR3: CSADGGTGNTIYF. CDR3 bases: TGCAGTGCTGACGGGGGAACTGGAAACACCATATATTTT.

This chain links TRBV20-1 with TRBJ2-7, with a tentative D call TRBD1 (5 bases). The CDR3 totals 11 residues. Trimming took 6 bases from V and 3 from J, leaving 9 bases between them. CDR1 DFQATT and CDR2 SNEGSKA come from the germline V gene (reference sequence). This chain's CDR3 is CSALDNYEQYF. CDR3 nucleotides: TGCAGTGCCTTGGACAACTACGAGCAGTACTTC.

This clonotype has a single count. V and J are TRBV11-3 and TRBJ2-7; D possibly uses TRBD1 or TRBD2 (5 bases each). Germline V lookup: CDR1 SGHNT, CDR2 YENEEA. The V end lost 3 bases, the J end lost 5 bases, and 14 bases lay between the germline ends. The CDR3 has 14 residues. The CDR3 is CASSFSPVGHEQYF. In nucleotides, the CDR3 is TGTGCCAGCAGCTTTTCCCCGGTGGGACACGAGCAGTACTTC.

V usage is TRBV20-1 and J usage is TRBJ2-1, with 9 bases fitting TRBD2. The CDR3 contains 16 residues. The germline V gene encodes CDR1 DFQATT and CDR2 SNEGSKA (reference sequence). Losses at the gene ends were 3 bases for V and 4 bases for J; bases not matched to a gene: 10. Here the CDR3 DNA reads TGCAGTGCTAGTCAGCCGGCTAGCGGGGTTTACAATGAGCAGTTCTTC. This codes for CSASQPASGVYNEQFF.

V gene TRBV3-1 combines with J gene TRBJ2-5; 13 nucleotides match TRBD2. Germline lookup yields CDR1 LGHDT and CDR2 YNNKEL (reference sequence). There are 16 residues in the CDR3. J gave up 3 bases and V 6 bases, and 7 bases lay outside the gene matches. Here the CDR3 reads CASRRTSGRREETQYF. The CDR3 DNA follows: TGTGCCAGCAGGAGGACTAGCGGGAGAAGGGAAGAGACCCAGTACTTC.

The sample holds a few counts of this clonotype. The chain carries TRBV12-3 or TRBV12-4 and TRBJ1-2, with D perhaps matching TRBD1 (5 bases). CDR3 length equals 13 residues. V dropped 0 bases and J dropped 6 bases, with 8 bases sitting between them. For the CDR3, the DNA is TGTGCCAGCAGTTTAGCAGGGGTGGATGGCTACACCTTC. It specifies CASSLAGVDGYTF.

This clonotype turned up a few times. This chain uses TRBV20-1 with TRBJ2-1; 11 bases are shared with TRBD2. The CDR3 contains 16 residues. After removal of 2 bases from V and 8 bases from J, the junction contained 11 bases not matched to a gene. The V gene's germline CDR1 is DFQATT and CDR2 SNEGSKA (reference sequence). In nucleotides, the CDR3 is TGCAGTGCTAGAAGGTTGCGACTAGCGGGGATAGATGAGCAGTTCTTC. Protein sequence: CSARRLRLAGIDEQFF.

The sample holds a few counts of this clonotype. The V and J genes are TRBV10-3 and TRBJ2-1, with D perhaps matching TRBD2 (5 bases). The V end lost 0 bases, the J end lost 6 bases, and 12 bases lay between the germline ends. The CDR3 loop spans 15 amino acids. Germline V gene lookup returns CDR1 ENHRY and CDR2 SYGVKD. CDR3 coding DNA: TGTGCCATCAGTGAGTCGAGACTAAACCCCAATGAGCAGTTCTTC. It encodes CAISESRLNPNEQFF.

J is TRBJ2-7 and V is TRBV7-6; 8 bases match TRBD2. V lost 5 bases to trimming and J lost 5 bases; unmatched junction nucleotides: 11. The germline V gene has CDR1 SGHVS and CDR2 FNYEAQ. This CDR3 is built from 15 residues. The CDR3 sequence: CASSKAGTRGHEQYF. CDR3 nucleotide sequence: TGTGCCAGCAGCAAAGCCGGGACTAGAGGCCACGAGCAGTACTTC.

The rearrangement links TRBV10-3 to TRBJ1-3, with no clear D. From germline, CDR1 is ENHRY and CDR2 SYGVKD. V dropped 3 bases and J dropped 2 bases, with 5 bases sitting between them. The CDR3 runs to 13 residues. The CDR3 sequence is CAISDRAGNTIYF. The CDR3, as DNA: TGTGCCATCAGTGACCGGGCTGGAAACACCATATATTTT.

The rearrangement uses TRBV5-6 and TRBJ2-7; TRBD1 aligns across 8 bases. Germline assignment: CDR1 SGHDT and CDR2 YYEEEE. V dropped 5 bases and J dropped 0; count of bases not matched to a gene: 10. The CDR3 contains 16 residues. The CDR3 spells CASSLPEGQASYEQYF. CDR3 coding DNA: TGTGCCAGCAGTCTACCGGAGGGACAGGCCTCCTACGAGCAGTACTTC.

This clonotype was picked up a small number of times. The gene calls are TRBV29-1 and TRBJ2-1; D is possibly TRBD2 (6 bases). This CDR3 region has 13 residues. In germline, CDR1 is SQVTM, CDR2 ANQGSEA. V lost 1 base to trimming and J lost 10 bases, with 14 bases between them. CDR3 residues: CSVEVGGRGEQFF. The CDR3 DNA is TGCAGCGTTGAAGTCGGGGGTAGAGGAGAGCAGTTCTTC.

This clonotype was observed a few times. V is TRBV20-1 and J is TRBJ2-1; 14 bases are shared with TRBD2. The length of the CDR3 is 15 residues. V shed 3 bases, J shed 15 bases, and the junction held 13 bases outside the gene matches. Germline-derived CDR1 and CDR2 are DFQATT and SNEGSKA (reference sequence). DNA for the CDR3: TGCAGTGCTAGTCCGGGACTAGCGGGAGAATACCACCGGTTCTTC. Its protein product is CSASPGLAGEYHRFF.

The J gene is TRBJ2-2, the V gene TRBV6-2 or TRBV6-3; 11 bases match TRBD2. The CDR3 covers 18 residues. The V gene end was trimmed by 5 bases and the J gene end by 3 bases; junction bases not matched to a gene: 11. CDR1 MNHEY and CDR2 SVGEGT come from the germline V gene. The CDR3 sequence: CASSQRPRLAGYTGELFF. As DNA, the CDR3 is TGTGCCAGCAGTCAACGCCCCAGACTAGCGGGGTACACCGGGGAGCTGTTTTTT.

This sequence joins TRBV7-2 and TRBJ2-7; TRBD1 matches 11 bases. Losses at the gene ends were 5 bases for V and 5 bases for J; bases not matched to a gene: 5. The CDR3 spans 14 residues. Germline CDR1 is SGHTA and CDR2 is FQGNSA. The CDR3 DNA is TGTGCCAGCAGCACGGACAGGGGGCGAAACGAGCAGTACTTC. Its translation is CASSTDRGRNEQYF.

The chain has TRBV20-1 and TRBJ1-3; D is uncertain. V was shortened by 6 bases and J by 16 bases, with 16 bases between the two germline ends. This CDR3 spans 10 amino acids. Germline CDR1 reads DFQATT; CDR2 reads SNEGSKA (reference sequence). The CDR3 bases are TGCAGTGCCCTAGGACCGCGAGTGTATTTT. It translates to CSALGPRVYF.

In its sample, this clonotype was seen a few times. The CDR3 DNA is TGCAGTGCACGGACGGCTCAAGAGACCCAGTACTTC. It encodes CSARTAQETQYF. V and J are TRBV20-1 and TRBJ2-5; D ambiguous. The CDR3 is 12 amino acids. The V end was cut by 6 bases, the J end by 2 bases, with 10 bases between. Germline lookup yields CDR1 DFQATT and CDR2 SNEGSKA (reference sequence).

The chain links TRBV12-3 or TRBV12-4 to TRBJ1-1, with D perhaps TRBD1 (5 bases). Trimming removed 6 bases at V and 4 bases at J, with 15 bases between. The CDR3 totals 14 residues. This chain's CDR3 is CASRTRGGGTEAFF. The CDR3 region has the DNA TGTGCCAGCAGGACCCGTGGGGGGGGCACTGAAGCTTTCTTT.

There are a few counts of this clonotype. The rearrangement joins TRBV12-3 or TRBV12-4 to TRBJ2-7; D may match TRBD1 or TRBD2 (5 bases each). This CDR3 is 14 amino acids long. Trimming took off 3 bases at V and 0 bases at J, with 9 bases between the two ends. CDR3 DNA sequence: TGTGCCAGCAGTTTGCCAGGGAGCTCCTACGAGCAGTACTTC. Translating gives CASSLPGSSYEQYF.

CDR3 region: CASSQDRTSLGSTDTQYF. The CDR3 nucleotides are TGCGCCAGCAGCCAAGATCGCACGTCTTTAGGTAGCACAGATACGCAGTATTTT. The chain couples TRBV4-3 to TRBJ2-3; no reliable D call. Per the germline V gene, CDR1 is LGHNA and CDR2 is YSLEER. CDR3 length: 18 amino acids. Deletions cut 0 bases from V and 0 bases from J, with 16 bases between.

This clonotype was seen ten or more times. This rearrangement joins TRBV4-3 to TRBJ1-2, with D unresolved. CDR1 and CDR2 (germline): LGHNA, YSLEER. V lost 0 bases and J 8 bases, leaving 13 bases between the germline ends. The CDR3 length is 14 residues. As DNA, the CDR3 is TGCGCCAGCAGCCAAGATTGGGGAACTTCGGGCTACACCTTC. Its protein is CASSQDWGTSGYTF.